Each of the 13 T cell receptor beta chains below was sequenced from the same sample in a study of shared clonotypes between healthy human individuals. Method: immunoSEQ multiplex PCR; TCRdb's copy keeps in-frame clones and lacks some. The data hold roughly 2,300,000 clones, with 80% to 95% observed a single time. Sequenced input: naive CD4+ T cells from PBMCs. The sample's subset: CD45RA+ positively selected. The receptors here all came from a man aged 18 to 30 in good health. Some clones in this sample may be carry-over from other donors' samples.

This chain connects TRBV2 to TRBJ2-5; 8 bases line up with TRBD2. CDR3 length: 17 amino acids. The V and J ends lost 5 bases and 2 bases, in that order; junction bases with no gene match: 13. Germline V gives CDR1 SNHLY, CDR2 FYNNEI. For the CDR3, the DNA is TGTGCCAGCAGTCCTGGAATTAGCGGGGTGCATCAAGAGACCCAGTACTTC. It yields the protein CASSPGISGVHQETQYF.

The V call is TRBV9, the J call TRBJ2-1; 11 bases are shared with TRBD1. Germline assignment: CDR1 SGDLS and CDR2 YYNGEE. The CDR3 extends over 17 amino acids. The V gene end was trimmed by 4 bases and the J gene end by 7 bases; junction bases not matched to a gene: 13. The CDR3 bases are TGTGCCAGCAGCCCCCGCGCCGGGACAGGGGGTTTAAATGAGCAGTTCTTC. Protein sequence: CASSPRAGTGGLNEQFF.

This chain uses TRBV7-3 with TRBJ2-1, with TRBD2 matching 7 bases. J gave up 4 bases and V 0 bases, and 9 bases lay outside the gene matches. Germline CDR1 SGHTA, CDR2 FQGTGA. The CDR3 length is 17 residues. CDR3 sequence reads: CASSLTLERDLYNEQFF. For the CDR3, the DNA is TGTGCCAGCAGCTTAACGTTAGAGCGGGACCTATACAATGAGCAGTTCTTC.

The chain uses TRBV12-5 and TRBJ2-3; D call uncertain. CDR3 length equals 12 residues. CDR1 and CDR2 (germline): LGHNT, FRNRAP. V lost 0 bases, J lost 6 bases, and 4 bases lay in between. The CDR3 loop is CASGLVQDTQYF. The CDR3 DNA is TGTGCTAGTGGTTTGGTTCAGGATACGCAGTATTTT.

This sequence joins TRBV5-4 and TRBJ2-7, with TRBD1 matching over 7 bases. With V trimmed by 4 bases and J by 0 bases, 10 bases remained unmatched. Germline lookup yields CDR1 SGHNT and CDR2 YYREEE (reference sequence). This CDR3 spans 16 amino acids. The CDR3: CASSQETGLGSYEQYF. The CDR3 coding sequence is TGTGCCAGCAGCCAAGAGACAGGGTTGGGCTCCTACGAGCAGTACTTC.

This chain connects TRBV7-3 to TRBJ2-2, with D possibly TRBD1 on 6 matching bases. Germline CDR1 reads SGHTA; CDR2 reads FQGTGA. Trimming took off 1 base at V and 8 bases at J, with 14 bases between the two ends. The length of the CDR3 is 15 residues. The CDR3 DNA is TGTGCCAGCAGCTTAAATCGGGCAGGGGAAGGGGAGCTGTTTTTT. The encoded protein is CASSLNRAGEGELFF.

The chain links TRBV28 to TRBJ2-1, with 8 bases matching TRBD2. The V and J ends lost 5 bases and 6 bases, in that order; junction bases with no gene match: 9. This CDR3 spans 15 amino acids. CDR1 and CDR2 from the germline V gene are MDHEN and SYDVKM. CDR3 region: CASSPPAGVSNEQFF. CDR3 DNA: TGTGCCAGCAGTCCCCCAGCGGGAGTGTCCAATGAGCAGTTCTTC.

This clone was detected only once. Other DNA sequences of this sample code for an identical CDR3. The CDR3 DNA reads TGTGCCAGCTCGGGGGGCGCGGTGAACACTGAAGCTTTCTTT. It yields the protein CASSGGAVNTEAFF. The chain employs TRBV7-2 and TRBJ1-1; possibly TRBD1 for D (6 bases). The V end lost 8 bases, the J end lost 0 bases, and 13 bases lay between the germline ends. Per germline, CDR1 SGHTA and CDR2 FQGNSA. This CDR3 is 14 amino acids long.

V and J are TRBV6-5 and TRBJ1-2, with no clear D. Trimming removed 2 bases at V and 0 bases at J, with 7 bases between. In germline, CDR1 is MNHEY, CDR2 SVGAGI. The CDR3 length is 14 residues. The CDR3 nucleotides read TGTGCCAGCAGTTACGATGAATCTAACTATGGCTACACCTTC. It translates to CASSYDESNYGYTF.

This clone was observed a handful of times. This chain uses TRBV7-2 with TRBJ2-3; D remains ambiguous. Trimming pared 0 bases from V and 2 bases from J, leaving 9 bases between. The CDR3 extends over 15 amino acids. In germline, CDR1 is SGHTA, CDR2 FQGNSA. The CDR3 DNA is TGTGCCAGCAGCTTAGCGCTCATGAACACAGATACGCAGTATTTT. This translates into CASSLALMNTDTQYF.

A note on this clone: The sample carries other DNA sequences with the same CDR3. This chain's CDR3 is CASSPDGSSYNEQFF. CDR3 DNA: TGCGCCAGCAGCCCGGACGGGAGCTCCTACAATGAGCAGTTCTTC. The J gene is TRBJ2-1, the V gene TRBV5-1, with a tentative D call TRBD2 (6 bases). This CDR3 is built from 15 residues. The V gene's germline CDR1 is SGHRS and CDR2 YFSETQ. V was pared by 4 bases and J by 0 bases, with 11 bases between.

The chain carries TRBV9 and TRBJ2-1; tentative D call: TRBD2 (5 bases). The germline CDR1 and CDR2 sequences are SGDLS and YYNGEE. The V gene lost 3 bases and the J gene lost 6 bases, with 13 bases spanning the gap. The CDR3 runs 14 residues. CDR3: CASSDWRAPNEQFF. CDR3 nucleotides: TGTGCCAGCAGCGATTGGCGGGCCCCCAATGAGCAGTTCTTC.

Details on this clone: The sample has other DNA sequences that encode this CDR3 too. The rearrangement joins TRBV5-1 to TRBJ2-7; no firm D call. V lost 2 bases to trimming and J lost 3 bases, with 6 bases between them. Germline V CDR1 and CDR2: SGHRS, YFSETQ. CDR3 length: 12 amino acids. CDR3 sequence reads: CASSFSGYEQYF. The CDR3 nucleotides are TGCGCCAGCAGCTTTTCGGGCTACGAGCAGTACTTC. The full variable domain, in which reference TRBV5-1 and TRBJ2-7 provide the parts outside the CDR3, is KAGVTQTPRYLIKTRGQQVTLSCSPISGHRSVSWYQQTPGQGLQFLFEYFSETQRNKGNFPGRFSGRQFSNSRSEMNVSTLELGDSALYLCASSFSGYEQYFGPGTRLTVT.